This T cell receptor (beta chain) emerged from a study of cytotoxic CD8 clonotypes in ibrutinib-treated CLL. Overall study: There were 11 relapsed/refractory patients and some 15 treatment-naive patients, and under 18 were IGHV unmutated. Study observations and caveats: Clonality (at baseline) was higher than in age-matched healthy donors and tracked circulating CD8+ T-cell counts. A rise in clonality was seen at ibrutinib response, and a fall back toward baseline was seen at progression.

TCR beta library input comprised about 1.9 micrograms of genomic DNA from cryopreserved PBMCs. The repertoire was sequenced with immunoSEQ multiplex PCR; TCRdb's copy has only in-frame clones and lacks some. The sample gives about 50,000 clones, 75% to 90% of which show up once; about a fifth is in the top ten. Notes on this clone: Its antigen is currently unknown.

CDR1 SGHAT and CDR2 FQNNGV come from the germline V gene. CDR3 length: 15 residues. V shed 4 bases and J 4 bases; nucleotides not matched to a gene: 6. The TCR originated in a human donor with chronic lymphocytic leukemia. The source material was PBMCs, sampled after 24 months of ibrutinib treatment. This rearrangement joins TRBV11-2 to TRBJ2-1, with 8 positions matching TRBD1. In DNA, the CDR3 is TGTGCCAGCAGCTACGACAGGGGAGGATACAATGAGCAGTTCTTC. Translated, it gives CASSYDRGGYNEQFF.